The 24 T cell receptor beta chains below were found in one sample sequenced in a study of cytomegalovirus exposure and HLA in healthy donors. Use of 60 Vbeta and 13 Jbeta primers characterized the PCR. The protocol was immunoSEQ multiplex PCR, while the TCRdb copy is restricted to in-frame clones and leaves out a portion. The data contain 150,000 to 200,000 clones, about 77% of them singletons. Sequenced sample: PBMCs. The receptors were sampled from a man between 60 and 70 years old in good health and CMV-seronegative.

The chain employs TRBV5-4 and TRBJ2-2; 9 nucleotides line up with TRBD1. The ends lost 4 bases at V and 2 bases at J; junction bases unmatched: 9. Germline V gene lookup returns CDR1 SGHNT and CDR2 YYREEE (reference sequence). The length of the CDR3 is 17 residues. The CDR3 sequence is CASSITGGSTNTGELFF. Written as DNA, the CDR3 is TGTGCCAGCAGCATAACAGGGGGCTCAACCAACACCGGGGAGCTGTTTTTT.

The rearrangement joins TRBV2 to TRBJ2-5, with D perhaps TRBD2 (5 bases). Looked up from germline, CDR1 is SNHLY and CDR2 is FYNNEI. The V end lost 8 bases, the J end lost 5 bases, and 15 bases lay between the germline ends. The CDR3 has 13 residues. DNA of the CDR3: TGTGCCAGCTCGGCTAGGTCGGGGGAGACCCAGTACTTC. It encodes CASSARSGETQYF.

The V and J genes are TRBV5-1 and TRBJ1-2, with 9 bases that match TRBD1. V shed 3 bases, J shed 6 bases, and the junction held 9 bases outside the gene matches. In germline, CDR1 is SGHRS, CDR2 YFSETQ. The CDR3 covers 15 residues. The CDR3 DNA reads TGCGCCAGCAGCTACCGGGACAGGGCGGAGAATGGCTACACCTTC. Translated, it gives CASSYRDRAENGYTF.

The chain recombines TRBV10-3 with TRBJ2-7; D is perhaps TRBD2 (6 bases). Per the germline V gene, CDR1 is ENHRY and CDR2 is SYGVKD. The CDR3 spans 14 residues. Trimming took 3 bases from V and 0 from J, leaving 9 bases between them. This CDR3 is CAISDRAGSYEQYF. In DNA form, the CDR3 reads TGTGCCATCAGTGACCGAGCGGGCTCCTACGAGCAGTACTTC.

The chain employs TRBV5-1 and TRBJ2-1; TRBD1 matches 9 bases. With V trimmed by 4 bases and J by 0 bases, 2 bases remained unmatched. CDR3 length: 15 residues. Germline lookup yields CDR1 SGHRS and CDR2 YFSETQ. The CDR3 sequence is CASSQGQGSYNEQFF. As DNA, the CDR3 is TGCGCCAGCAGCCAGGGACAGGGCTCCTACAATGAGCAGTTCTTC.

This clone was observed a handful of times. Different DNA sequences within this sample yield the same CDR3. The CDR3 nucleotides are TGTGCCAGCAGTGAAACAGGGGACTATGGCTACACCTTC. This gives the protein CASSETGDYGYTF. The chain uses TRBV6-1 and TRBJ1-2, with 7 bases lining up with TRBD1. Germline V gives CDR1 MNHNS, CDR2 SASEGT. V shed 2 bases and J 3 bases; nucleotides not matched to a gene: 0. The CDR3 spans 13 residues.

The chain carries TRBV9 and TRBJ1-3; 7 nucleotides match TRBD1. J lost 2 bases, V lost 4 bases, and 9 bases had no gene match. The CDR3 length is 16 residues. CDR1 is SGDLS, CDR2 YYNGEE, per germline. The CDR3 bases are TGTGCCAGCAGCCCCTTCCAGGGGGTACCTGGAAACACCATATATTTT. Translating gives CASSPFQGVPGNTIYF.

This rearrangement joins TRBV4-3 to TRBJ1-1; 9 nucleotides agree with TRBD1. Germline V gene sequence: CDR1 LGHNA, CDR2 YSLEER. The CDR3 runs to 14 residues. V was pared by 2 bases and J by 4 bases, with 2 bases of the junction left unmatched. CDR3 bases: TGCGCCAGCAGCCAAACGACAGGGGGCACTGAAGCTTTCTTT. Protein sequence: CASSQTTGGTEAFF.

The chain is built from TRBV7-9 and TRBJ1-1; TRBD1 agrees at 8 bases. Trimming took 3 bases from V and 5 from J; bases not matched to a gene: 8. This CDR3 comprises 15 residues. Germline V gives CDR1 SEHNR, CDR2 FQNEAQ (reference sequence). The CDR3 DNA reads as TGTGCCAGCAGCTTGGCTAGGACAGGGAGGACTGAAGCTTTCTTT. Its protein is CASSLARTGRTEAFF. The full variable domain, with the rest looked up from reference TRBV7-9 and TRBJ1-1, is DTGVSQNPRHKITKRGQNVTFRCDPISEHNRLYWYRQTLGQGPEFLTYFQNEAQLEKSRLLSDRFSAERPKGSFSTLEIQRTEQGDSAMYLCASSLARTGRTEAFFGQGTRLTVV.

This clone was picked up one time. The chain is built from TRBV11-1 and TRBJ2-7, with TRBD1 matching 7 bases. The junction had 12 bases not matched to a gene; V was cut back by 1 base and J by 3 bases. The germline V gene encodes CDR1 SGHAT and CDR2 FQDESV (reference sequence). This CDR3 region has 17 residues. The CDR3 protein is CASSLVPGGAKVYEQYF. The CDR3 DNA follows: TGTGCCAGCAGCTTAGTCCCAGGGGGTGCCAAGGTCTACGAGCAGTACTTC.

This chain connects TRBV9 to TRBJ2-7; possible D gene TRBD2, 5 bases. The V and J ends lost 4 bases and 0 bases respectively, with 11 bases between them. The CDR3 consists of 14 residues. Per germline, CDR1 SGDLS and CDR2 YYNGEE. CDR3 DNA: TGTGCCAGCAGCCCGGACTCTATCTCCTACGAGCAGTACTTC. This sequence encodes CASSPDSISYEQYF.

The V call is TRBV6-1, the J call TRBJ1-2; D unclear. Per germline, CDR1 MNHNS and CDR2 SASEGT. The CDR3 has 14 residues. Trimming removed 7 bases at V and 0 bases at J, with 12 bases between. DNA of the CDR3: TGTGCCAGCATAATCCCGGGGACTAACTATGGCTACACCTTC. Protein product: CASIIPGTNYGYTF.

The V call is TRBV5-1, the J call TRBJ1-6, with 7 bases aligning to TRBD1. This CDR3 has 15 amino acids. Germline CDR1 reads SGHRS; CDR2 reads YFSETQ. The V segment lost 3 bases and the J segment 4 bases; nucleotides outside the gene matches: 4. CDR3 residues: CASSSTGIYNSPLHF. For the CDR3, the DNA is TGCGCCAGCAGCTCGACAGGGATTTATAATTCACCCCTCCACTTT.

This clone was seen a single time. The junction shows a germline mismatch at one end, possibly a read error. This chain uses TRBV19 with TRBJ1-5; 7 positions match TRBD1. The CDR3 is 15 residues long. CDR1 and CDR2 (germline): LNHDA, SQIVND (reference sequence). CDR3 bases: TGTGCCAGTAGTATAGGGTTAGGGGGCAATCAGCCCCAGAATTTT. As protein: CASSIGLGGNQPQNF.

This chain joins TRBV19 and TRBJ1-2, with 9 bases identical to TRBD1. The CDR3 has 14 residues. Germline lookup yields CDR1 LNHDA and CDR2 SQIVND (reference sequence). Unmatched junction bases numbered 3, after V lost 3 bases and J lost 4 bases. The CDR3 nucleotides read TGTGCCAGTAGTATGGGACAGGGCCCCTATGGCTACACCTTC. This gives the protein CASSMGQGPYGYTF.

The chain couples TRBV28 to TRBJ1-3; possible D gene TRBD1, 6 bases. The CDR3 runs 16 residues. The V gene's germline CDR1 is MDHEN and CDR2 SYDVKM. Deletions cut 2 bases from V and 0 bases from J, with 11 bases between. The chain's CDR3 is CASSLAGASSGNTIYF. In DNA, the CDR3 is TGTGCCAGCAGTTTAGCGGGGGCCTCCTCTGGAAACACCATATATTTT.

The chain recombines TRBV11-2 with TRBJ1-1; D is possibly TRBD1 (6 bases). Trimming removed 1 base from V and 9 bases from J, with 12 bases in between. This CDR3 contains 13 residues. CDR1 and CDR2 from the germline V gene are SGHAT and FQNNGV. The CDR3 DNA reads TGTGCCAGCAGCTTAGTTTCAGGGGAGCAAGCTTTCTTT. Translating gives CASSLVSGEQAFF.

The CDR3 DNA follows: TGCAGCGTCGCTGACAGGCTCTACGAGCAGTACTTC. Translating it yields CSVADRLYEQYF. V gene TRBV29-1 combines with J gene TRBJ2-7, with D tentatively TRBD1 (6 bases). The germline gives CDR1 SQVTM, CDR2 ANQGSEA. The CDR3 runs to 12 residues. Between the trimmed V and J ends, which lost 6 bases and 3 bases, there was a span of 12 bases.

The chain links TRBV7-9 to TRBJ1-2; possible D gene TRBD1, 6 bases. V was cut by 3 bases and J by 4 bases, with 12 bases left in between. This CDR3 has 14 amino acids. Germline V lookup: CDR1 SEHNR, CDR2 FQNEAQ (reference sequence). The CDR3 bases are TGTGCCAGCAGCTTGCGGGGGGGCTTCTATGGCTACACCTTC. This sequence encodes CASSLRGGFYGYTF.

The chain combines TRBV11-2 with TRBJ2-7, with 10 bases lining up with TRBD2. The CDR3 is 15 residues long. V was pared by 0 bases and J by 6 bases, with 5 bases of the junction left unmatched. From germline, CDR1 is SGHAT and CDR2 FQNNGV. The CDR3 loop is CASSLEAGGHFEQYF. CDR3 bases: TGTGCCAGCAGCTTAGAAGCGGGGGGGCACTTCGAGCAGTACTTC.

Here the CDR3 reads CASSPLPPGGTSNEKLFF. As DNA, the CDR3 is TGTGCCAGCTCACCACTTCCCCCGGGGGGCACGTCTAATGAAAAACTGTTTTTT. V gene TRBV18 combines with J gene TRBJ1-4, with a possible D match to TRBD1 (6 bases). V was cut by 1 base and J by 3 bases, with 18 bases left in between. The CDR3 contains 18 residues. CDR1 and CDR2 from the germline V gene are KGHSH and LQKENI.

The rearrangement uses TRBV13 and TRBJ2-7; D is unclear. V lost 1 base, J lost 6 bases, and 10 bases lay in between. CDR3 length: 13 amino acids. Looked up from germline, CDR1 is PRHDT and CDR2 is FYEKMQ (reference sequence). DNA of the CDR3: TGTGCCAGCAGCTTAGCTTTCAGTGGCGAGCAGTACTTC. It codes for CASSLAFSGEQYF.

This chain uses TRBV7-9 with TRBJ2-5; a weak D match, TRBD1 (5 bases). The CDR3 loop spans 15 amino acids. Per the germline V gene, CDR1 is SEHNR and CDR2 is FQNEAQ (reference sequence). With 5 bases removed from V and 2 bases from J, the gap between germline ends came to 15 bases. The CDR3: CASSPLFRGQETQYF. CDR3 nucleotides: TGTGCCAGCAGCCCCCTTTTTAGGGGTCAAGAGACCCAGTACTTC.

This clone turned up a few times. This chain's CDR3 is CASSLEGSAGNEQFF. The CDR3 nucleotides read TGTGCCAGCAGCTTAGAGGGTAGTGCGGGTAATGAGCAGTTCTTC. The chain combines TRBV11-2 with TRBJ2-1; D perhaps matches TRBD2 (5 bases). Germline CDR1 reads SGHAT; CDR2 reads FQNNGV. The CDR3 is 15 residues long. Trimming shortened V by 0 bases and J by 7 bases, and 13 bases separated the two germline ends. Full variable domain (outside the CDR3, taken from reference TRBV11-2 and TRBJ2-1): EAGVAQSPRYKIIEKRQSVAFWCNPISGHATLYWYQQILGQGPKLLIQFQNNGVVDDSQLPKDRFSAERLKGVDSTLKIQPAKLEDSAVYLCASSLEGSAGNEQFFGPGTRLTVL.